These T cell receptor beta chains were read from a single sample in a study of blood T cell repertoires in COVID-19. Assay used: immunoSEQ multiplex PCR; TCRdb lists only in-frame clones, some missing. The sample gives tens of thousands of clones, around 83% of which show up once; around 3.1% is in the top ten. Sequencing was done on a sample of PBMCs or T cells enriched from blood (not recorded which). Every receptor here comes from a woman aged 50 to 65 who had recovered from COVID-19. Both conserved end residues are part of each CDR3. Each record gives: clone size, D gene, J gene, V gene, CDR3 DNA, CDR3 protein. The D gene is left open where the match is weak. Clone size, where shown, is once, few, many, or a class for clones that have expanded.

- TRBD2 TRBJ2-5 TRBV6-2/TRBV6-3 TGTGCCAGCAGTTATCCGGGCGGGGGTGAAGAGACCCAGTACTTC CASSYPGGGEETQYF
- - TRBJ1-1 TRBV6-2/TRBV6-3 TGTGCCAGCAGTTTTATGGCTGGGAACACTGAAGCTTTCTTT CASSFMAGNTEAFF
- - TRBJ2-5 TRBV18 TGTGCCAGCTCACCAGACAGGGGACTATTCCAAGAGACCCAGTACTTC CASSPDRGLFQETQYF
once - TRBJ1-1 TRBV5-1 TGCGCCAGCAGCTTGGGAGGTACTTACACTGAAGCTTTCTTT CASSLGGTYTEAFF
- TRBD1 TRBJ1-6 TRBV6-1 TGTGCCAGCAGTGAAAACAGGGGTGGTAATTCACCCCTCCACTTT CASSENRGGNSPLHF
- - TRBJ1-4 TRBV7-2 TGTGCCAGCAGCCCGGGTAGGCAGGGGGAAAAACTGTTTTTT CASSPGRQGEKLFF
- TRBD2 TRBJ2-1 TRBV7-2 TGTGCCAGCAGCCCAGGGACTAGCGGGGGCGAGGGTGAGCAGTTCTTC CASSPGTSGGEGEQFF
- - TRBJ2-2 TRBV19 TGTGCCAGTATGAGAGTCGCAGGCACCGGGGAGCTGTTTTTT CASMRVAGTGELFF
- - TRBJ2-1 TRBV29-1 TGCAGCGTTGCCGGAGCCTCCTACAATGAGCAGTTCTTC CSVAGASYNEQFF
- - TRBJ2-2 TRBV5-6 TGTGCCAGCAGCTTGAGTGCGGGGTCGGGCACCGGGGAGCTGTTTTTT CASSLSAGSGTGELFF
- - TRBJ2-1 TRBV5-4 TGTGCCAGCAGTGGGCCGGGGAGCTCCTACAATGAGCAGTTCTTC CASSGPGSSYNEQFF
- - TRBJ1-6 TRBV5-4 TGTGCCAGCAGCTTGGCAAATTCACCCCTCCACTTT CASSLANSPLHF
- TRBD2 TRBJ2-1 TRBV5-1 TGCGCCAGCAGCTACGGACTAGCGGGAGAAAATGAGCAGTTCTTC CASSYGLAGENEQFF
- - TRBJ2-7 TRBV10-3 TGTGCCATCAGTGAGAGCCAGTCGGGCGAGCAGTACTTC CAISESQSGEQYF